The 10 T cell receptor beta chains in this list originate from one sample, sequenced in a study of blood T cell repertoires in COVID-19. Generated by immunoSEQ multiplex PCR, the TCRdb table keeps only in-frame clones and is missing some. In the table there are 650,000 to 800,000 clones, 90% of which are singletons. The sample was peripheral blood. These receptors were taken from a woman younger than 35 with acute or convalescent COVID-19.

In its sample, this clone was seen a few times. The chain is built from TRBV28 and TRBJ1-2, with TRBD1 matching 7 bases. The CDR3 sequence is 17 residues long. Germline CDR1 is MDHEN and CDR2 is SYDVKM. J was trimmed by 5 bases and V by 6 bases; bases with no gene match: 18. For the CDR3, the DNA is TGTGCCAGCAGCAGTTTACCCCCGGGACAGCTTATGTATGGCTACACCTTC. Translating it yields CASSSLPPGQLMYGYTF.

This clone was found once. The V gene is TRBV29-1, the J gene TRBJ1-2; 7 positions match TRBD1. The V gene end was trimmed by 0 bases and the J gene end by 7 bases; junction bases not matched to a gene: 8. The CDR3 runs 14 residues. The germline V gene encodes CDR1 SQVTM and CDR2 ANQGSEA. The DNA of the CDR3 is TGCAGCGTTGAAGATCTAGGGACAGAGGGTGGCTACACCTTC. Residues: CSVEDLGTEGGYTF.

The chain carries TRBV19 and TRBJ1-5, with D perhaps matching TRBD1 (6 bases). The length of the CDR3 is 17 residues. From germline, CDR1 is LNHDA and CDR2 SQIVND (reference sequence). The V end lost 3 bases, the J end lost 3 bases, and 18 bases lay between the germline ends. The CDR3 coding sequence is TGTGCCAGTAGTATTACGATCTCAGGGGCTCTCAATCAGCCCCAGCATTTT. Translating gives CASSITISGALNQPQHF.

A single count supports this clone. Other DNA sequences in the sample encode the same CDR3. The chain uses TRBV10-3 and TRBJ1-5; 7 bases align to TRBD1. The length of the CDR3 is 12 residues. Germline lookup yields CDR1 ENHRY and CDR2 SYGVKD. Unmatched junction bases numbered 2, after V lost 10 bases and J lost 2 bases. This CDR3 is CATGQGNQPQHF. The CDR3 coding sequence is TGTGCCACCGGACAGGGCAATCAGCCCCAGCATTTT.

The V and J genes are TRBV4-1 and TRBJ1-5; D possibly corresponds to TRBD1 (5 bases). The germline gives CDR1 MGHRA, CDR2 YSYEKL. The V gene lost 2 bases and the J gene lost 9 bases, with 14 bases spanning the gap. This CDR3 region has 14 residues. Here the CDR3 DNA reads TGCGCCAGCAGCCAACTTATTGGGGGGTCGCCCCAGCATTTT. Its protein product is CASSQLIGGSPQHF.

This rearrangement joins TRBV7-2 to TRBJ1-5; the match to TRBD1 covers 9 bases. CDR3 length equals 14 residues. Germline V CDR1 and CDR2: SGHTA, FQGNSA. Losses at the gene ends were 5 bases for V and 5 bases for J; bases not matched to a gene: 4. The CDR3 reads CASSKRTGDQPQHF. The CDR3, as DNA: TGTGCCAGCAGCAAGCGGACAGGGGATCAGCCCCAGCATTTT.

The rearrangement uses TRBV9 and TRBJ1-1, with no clear D. The ends were cut back, 0 bases at V and 4 bases at J, with 10 bases in the middle. The CDR3 is 14 amino acids. Germline values: CDR1 SGDLS, CDR2 YYNGEE. In DNA, the CDR3 is TGTGCCAGCAGCGTAGGGGCAGTATCCACTGAAGCTTTCTTT. Its protein product is CASSVGAVSTEAFF.

This clone appeared a single time. The CDR3 is CASSLSGGPFNLEQFF. DNA for the CDR3: TGTGCCAGCAGTTTAAGCGGGGGGCCTTTTAACCTTGAGCAGTTCTTC. The rearrangement links TRBV27 to TRBJ2-1; 9 positions match TRBD2. The CDR3 length is 16 residues. V was clipped by 2 bases and J by 9 bases; unmatched bases: 11. From germline, CDR1 is MNHEY and CDR2 SMNVEV (reference sequence).

The rearrangement joins TRBV5-8 to TRBJ1-1; TRBD1 might be the D (5 bases). Germline CDR1 reads SGHTS; CDR2 reads YDEGEE. V was cut by 5 bases and J by 6 bases, with 14 bases left in between. The CDR3 is 13 residues long. As DNA, the CDR3 is TGTGCCAGCAGGATGGGGCCCTACGCTGAAGCTTTCTTT. It codes for CASRMGPYAEAFF.

The V gene is TRBV19, the J gene TRBJ2-1; D remains unclear. The length of the CDR3 is 13 residues. V gave up 0 bases and J gave up 6 bases, with 6 bases separating them. Germline values: CDR1 LNHDA, CDR2 SQIVND (reference sequence). The CDR3 region is CASSIELFNEQFF. In nucleotides, the CDR3 is TGTGCCAGTAGTATAGAGCTATTCAATGAGCAGTTCTTC.